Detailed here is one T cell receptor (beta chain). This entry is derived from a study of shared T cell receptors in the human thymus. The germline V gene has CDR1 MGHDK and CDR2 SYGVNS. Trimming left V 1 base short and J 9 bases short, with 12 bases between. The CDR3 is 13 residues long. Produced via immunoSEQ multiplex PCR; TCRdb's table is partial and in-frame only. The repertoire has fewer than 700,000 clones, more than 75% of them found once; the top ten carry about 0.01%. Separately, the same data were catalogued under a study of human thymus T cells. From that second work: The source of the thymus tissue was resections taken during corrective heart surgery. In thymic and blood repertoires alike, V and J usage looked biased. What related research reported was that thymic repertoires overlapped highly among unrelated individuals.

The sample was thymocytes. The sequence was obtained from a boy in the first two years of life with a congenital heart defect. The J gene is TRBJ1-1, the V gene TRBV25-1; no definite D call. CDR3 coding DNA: TGTGCCAGCAGTGAATTCAGGAAGGAAAAAGCTTTCTTT. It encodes CASSEFRKEKAFF.